These 31 T cell receptor beta chains were all obtained from the same sample, sequenced in a study of blood T cell repertoires in COVID-19. This table comes from immunoSEQ multiplex PCR, and its TCRdb copy is limited to in-frame clones, with some not included. The sample records about 110,000 clones, roughly four fifths being singletons. The sequencing sample was made of peripheral blood. The receptors shown here come from a woman aged 60-75 years with acute or convalescent COVID-19.

The chain combines TRBV11-3 with TRBJ1-1, with 7 bases that match TRBD1. This CDR3 is 13 amino acids long. V lost 8 bases, J lost 5 bases, and 8 bases stayed unmatched. Germline V lookup: CDR1 SGHNT, CDR2 YENEEA. CDR3 loop: CASGEQGSTEAFF. DNA of the CDR3: TGTGCCAGCGGGGAACAGGGGTCGACTGAAGCTTTCTTT.

The rearrangement uses TRBV12-1 and TRBJ2-3; the table's D call of TRBD1 was not tested on the DNA. TRBV12-1 is an annotated pseudogene. The CDR3 extends over 16 amino acids. CDR3 DNA sequence: TGTGCCAGCAGCTTCGGACAGGGGGTGAGGACAGATACGCAGTATTTT. Translation gives CASSFGQGVRTDTQYF.

The chain employs TRBV1 and TRBJ1-1; TRBD1 is taken as the D call from the table, unchecked against the DNA. TRBV1 has pseudogene status. This CDR3 contains 15 residues. CDR3 in amino acids: CTSRELVQGDTEAFF. The DNA for the CDR3 is TGCACCAGCAGGGAACTCGTTCAGGGGGACACTGAAGCTTTCTTT.

The chain links TRBV10-2 to TRBJ2-4; D may be TRBD1 (5 bases). The ends were cut back, 3 bases at V and 8 bases at J, with 11 bases in the middle. The CDR3 runs to 13 residues. CDR1 and CDR2 (germline): WSHSY, SAAADI. CDR3 amino acids: CASSEGERDIQYF. In DNA form, the CDR3 reads TGCGCCAGCAGTGAAGGGGAACGAGACATTCAGTACTTC.

The chain joins TRBV20-1 to TRBJ2-7; 12 bases line up with TRBD1. V was pared by 3 bases and J by 8 bases, with 8 bases of the junction left unmatched. Looked up from germline, CDR1 is DFQATT and CDR2 is SNEGSKA (reference sequence). The CDR3 sequence is 14 residues long. As DNA, the CDR3 is TGCAGTGCTAGTAGGGGACAGGGGGCTCAGAAGCAGTACTTC. Translating it yields CSASRGQGAQKQYF.

The rearrangement joins TRBV3-1 (or the pseudogene TRBV3-2) to TRBJ1-1, with D perhaps TRBD1 (5 bases). Germline CDR1 reads LGHDT; CDR2 reads YNNKEL (reference sequence). The CDR3 is made up of 14 amino acids. Trimming stripped 4 bases from V and 2 bases from J, with 11 bases between. The CDR3 protein is CASSPLGGNTEAFF. In DNA form, the CDR3 reads TGTGCCAGCAGCCCCCTCGGGGGTAACACTGAAGCTTTCTTT.

This clone was recorded only once. The chain combines TRBV29-1 with TRBJ2-3, with D unresolved. The CDR3 sequence is 11 residues long. The ends were cut back, 7 bases at V and 12 bases at J, with 17 bases in the middle. From germline, CDR1 is SQVTM and CDR2 ANQGSEA. The CDR3 reads CSGCLHPVQYF. CDR3 nucleotides: TGCAGCGGATGTCTTCACCCGGTACAGTATTTT.

V and J are TRBV7-2 and TRBJ2-7; maybe TRBD1 (5 bases). The V gene lost 3 bases and the J gene lost 5 bases, with 14 bases spanning the gap. Per the germline V gene, CDR1 is SGHTA and CDR2 is FQGNSA. There are 14 residues in the CDR3. This CDR3 is CASSLLGAFDEQYF. The DNA of the CDR3 is TGTGCCAGCAGCTTGCTTGGGGCTTTCGACGAGCAGTACTTC. The full variable domain, its missing parts supplied by reference TRBV7-2 and TRBJ2-7, is GAGVSQSPSNKVTEKGKDVELRCDPISGHTALYWYRQSLGQGLEFLIYFQGNSAPDKSGLPSDRFSAERTGGSVSTLTIQRTQQEDSAVYLCASSLLGAFDEQYFGPGTRLTVT.

The J gene is TRBJ2-4, the V gene TRBV5-5, with a tentative D call TRBD2 (5 bases). The CDR3 covers 13 residues. V was clipped by 0 bases and J by 11 bases, with 12 bases between them. The germline V gene has CDR1 SGHKS and CDR2 YYEKEE (reference sequence). The CDR3 sequence is CASSLETGIVQYF. The CDR3 DNA sequence: TGTGCCAGCAGCTTGGAGACCGGGATTGTTCAGTACTTC.

This clone was counted only a few times. The chain has TRBV3-1 (or the pseudogene TRBV3-2) and TRBJ1-4; the D gene is possibly TRBD1 (6 bases). V lost 5 bases to trimming and J lost 7 bases, with 11 bases between them. CDR1 is LGHDT and CDR2 is YNNKEL in the germline V gene (reference sequence). This CDR3 region has 13 residues. This CDR3 reads CASSSGASEKLFF. The DNA for the CDR3 is TGTGCCAGCAGCTCAGGGGCGAGTGAAAAACTGTTTTTT.

The chain carries TRBV5-1 and TRBJ1-2; the D gene is possibly TRBD1 (5 bases). The CDR3 spans 17 residues. The V and J ends lost 0 bases and 8 bases respectively, with 23 bases between them. CDR1 is SGHRS, CDR2 YFSETQ, per germline. The CDR3 bases are TGCGCCAGCAGCTTGGTGACGTTCGGCCCCGGGGGGAACGGCTACACCTTC. Its protein product is CASSLVTFGPGGNGYTF.

This chain connects TRBV24-1 to TRBJ1-2; 8 nucleotides line up with TRBD1. Germline CDR1 and CDR2: KGHDR and SFDVKD. Trimming took 3 bases from V and 7 from J; bases not matched to a gene: 6. The CDR3 is made up of 14 amino acids. CDR3 loop: CATSDLTGDRGYTF. CDR3 in DNA: TGTGCCACCAGTGATCTGACAGGGGATCGTGGCTACACCTTC.

The chain carries TRBV2 and TRBJ2-7, with 8 bases identical to TRBD1. This CDR3 contains 17 residues. Germline CDR1 SNHLY, CDR2 FYNNEI. After removal of 6 bases from V and 3 bases from J, the junction contained 16 bases not matched to a gene. The CDR3 loop is CASSDGQGTGTFYEQYF. The CDR3 DNA reads TGTGCCAGCAGCGACGGACAGGGTACCGGTACATTCTACGAGCAGTACTTC.

The chain combines TRBV6-5 with TRBJ1-1, with 9 bases lining up with TRBD1. V trimming: 2 bases; J trimming: 5 bases; junction bases outside the gene matches: 6. From germline, CDR1 is MNHEY and CDR2 SVGAGI. CDR3 size: 15 residues. This CDR3 reads CASSYNTGGLTEAFF. CDR3 bases: TGTGCCAGCAGTTACAATACAGGGGGCCTGACTGAAGCTTTCTTT.

The chain links TRBV5-6 to TRBJ2-6; the D gene is possibly TRBD2 (6 bases). Germline V gene data show CDR1 as SGHDT and CDR2 as YYEEEE. Trimming removed 4 bases at V and 3 bases at J, with 20 bases between. This CDR3 comprises 18 residues. CDR3 DNA sequence: TGTGCCAGCAGCCGCCTCTGGGGGGACCCTTATGGGGCCAACGTCCTGACTTTC. The encoded protein is CASSRLWGDPYGANVLTF.

This clone was detected once. This rearrangement joins TRBV6-5 to TRBJ1-5; TRBD1 agrees at 8 bases. V lost 6 bases and J lost 4; bases outside the gene matches: 5. The CDR3 has 14 residues. The germline V gene has CDR1 MNHEY and CDR2 SVGAGI. The CDR3 is CASSADRENQPQHF. DNA of the CDR3: TGTGCCAGCAGCGCGGACAGGGAAAATCAGCCCCAGCATTTT.

This clone has a handful of counts. The genes are TRBV3-1 (or the pseudogene TRBV3-2) and TRBJ2-7; D gene uncertain. V was clipped by 1 base and J by 2 bases, with 9 bases between them. The CDR3 extends over 14 amino acids. Germline lookup yields CDR1 LGHDT and CDR2 YNNKEL (reference sequence). For the CDR3, the DNA is TGTGCCAGCAGCCAAGGGGCAGTTACCTACGAGCAGTACTTC. This sequence encodes CASSQGAVTYEQYF.

Only one count was recorded for this clone. The J gene is TRBJ1-3, the V gene TRBV7-9, with D perhaps matching TRBD1 (5 bases). The CDR3 spans 16 residues. The germline gives CDR1 SEHNR, CDR2 FQNEAQ (reference sequence). The germline V and J ends were trimmed by 3 bases and 2 bases, with 14 bases remaining between them. The DNA for the CDR3 is TGTGCCAGCAGCTTTCCCAGGGAATGGGCTGGAAACACCATATATTTT. This codes for CASSFPREWAGNTIYF. Supplemented by reference TRBV7-9 and TRBJ1-3, the full variable domain reads DTGVSQNPRHKITKRGQNVTFRCDPISEHNRLYWYRQTLGQGPEFLTYFQNEAQLEKSRLLSDRFSAERPKGSFSTLEIQRTEQGDSAMYLCASSFPREWAGNTIYFGEGSWLTVV.

V gene TRBV19 combines with J gene TRBJ1-5; D is unclear. The germline V gene has CDR1 LNHDA and CDR2 SQIVND (reference sequence). There are 13 residues in the CDR3. V was pared by 2 bases and J by 3 bases, with 5 bases between. The CDR3 loop reads CASSISSNQPQHF. CDR3 DNA sequence: TGTGCCAGTAGTATATCATCCAATCAGCCCCAGCATTTT.

The chain uses TRBV25-1 and TRBJ2-7; D call uncertain. The V end was cut by 6 bases, the J end by 2 bases, with 14 bases between. The CDR3 has 14 residues. CDR1 is MGHDK, CDR2 SYGVNS, per germline. The chain's CDR3 is CASSQVGRTYEQYF. The DNA for the CDR3 is TGTGCCAGCAGCCAGGTGGGCAGAACCTACGAGCAGTACTTC.

The rearrangement uses TRBV24-1 and TRBJ2-1, with a weak D call TRBD2 (6 bases). Germline-derived CDR1 and CDR2 are KGHDR and SFDVKD. Trimming stripped 0 bases from V and 6 bases from J, with 17 bases between. The CDR3 has 17 amino acids. The CDR3 reads CATSDLHFEGGSNEQFF. In nucleotides, the CDR3 is TGTGCCACCAGTGATTTGCATTTTGAGGGAGGCAGCAATGAGCAGTTCTTC.

The chain uses TRBV5-5 and TRBJ2-1; D is ambiguous. Germline assignment: CDR1 SGHKS and CDR2 YYEKEE (reference sequence). The CDR3 has 14 amino acids. The V end was cut by 3 bases, the J end by 6 bases, with 13 bases between. As DNA, the CDR3 is TGTGCCAGCAGCTGGAAGGTCCCGGGCAATGAGCAGTTCTTC. This translates into CASSWKVPGNEQFF.

The CDR3 nucleotides read TGTGCCAGCAGCCGGGCCGTCCCGGGACAGGGGGCGATAGGCTATGGCTACACCTTC. It encodes CASSRAVPGQGAIGYGYTF. V gene TRBV7-2 combines with J gene TRBJ1-2, with TRBD1 identical over 12 bases. The germline V gene encodes CDR1 SGHTA and CDR2 FQGNSA. The CDR3 spans 19 residues. V was pared by 5 bases and J by 4 bases, with 17 bases of the junction left unmatched.

Only one count was recorded for this clone. The V gene is TRBV7-2, the J gene TRBJ1-1; perhaps TRBD1 as D (6 bases). Germline lookup yields CDR1 SGHTA and CDR2 FQGNSA. The V and J ends lost 5 bases and 4 bases respectively, with 17 bases between them. The CDR3 consists of 15 residues. CDR3 in amino acids: CASSPQGNQLTEAFF. The CDR3 DNA sequence: TGTGCCAGCAGCCCCCAGGGGAACCAACTCACTGAAGCTTTCTTT.

This chain joins TRBV7-8 and TRBJ1-1; no firm D call. CDR1 and CDR2 from the germline V gene are SGHVS and FQNEAQ. CDR3 length: 15 residues. Trimming removed 7 bases at V and 1 base at J, with 16 bases between. The CDR3 DNA reads as TGTGCCAGCACTCCCTCTAGAGCGGGGAACACTGAAGCTTTCTTT. Its protein product is CASTPSRAGNTEAFF.

CDR3: CASSLVGLGQGRRETQYF. The DNA for the CDR3 is TGCGCCAGCAGCTTGGTTGGTCTAGGACAGGGTAGGCGAGAGACCCAGTACTTC. The chain employs TRBV5-1 and TRBJ2-5, with 8 nucleotides matching TRBD1. The CDR3 length is 18 residues. V shed 0 bases, J shed 4 bases, and the junction held 14 bases outside the gene matches. Germline assignment: CDR1 SGHRS and CDR2 YFSETQ.

The table lists this clone with a count of one. This chain links TRBV28 with TRBJ1-1; D might be TRBD1 (5 bases). Deletions cut 7 bases from V and 12 bases from J, with 24 bases between. There are 14 residues in the CDR3. Germline V CDR1 and CDR2: MDHEN, SYDVKM. In nucleotides, the CDR3 is TGTGCCAGCATGGAGCGGGGACCCTGGCGTAGAACTTTCTTT. Translating gives CASMERGPWRRTFF. The entire variable domain, with the rest obtained from reference TRBV28 and TRBJ1-1, is as follows: DVKVTQSSRYLVKRTGEKVFLECVQDMDHENMFWYRQDPGLGLRLIYFSYDVKMKEKGDIPEGYSVSREKKERFSLILESASTNQTSMYLCASMERGPWRRTFFGQGTRLTVV.

The V call is TRBV14, the J call TRBJ1-3; possibly TRBD1 for D (6 bases). The CDR3 has 15 amino acids. Looked up from germline, CDR1 is SGHDN and CDR2 is FVKESK. Trimming left V 4 bases short and J 1 base short, with 11 bases between. CDR3 bases: TGTGCCAGCAGCCCGGACAGACAGTCTGGAAACACCATATATTTT. It codes for CASSPDRQSGNTIYF.

The chain links TRBV7-2 to TRBJ2-2; 10 bases line up with TRBD2. Unmatched junction bases numbered 6, after V lost 1 base and J lost 7 bases. The CDR3 runs to 16 residues. Germline assignment: CDR1 SGHTA and CDR2 FQGNSA. The CDR3 bases are TGTGCCAGCAGCTTAGAAGCGGGGGGGTTCGGCGGGGAGCTGTTTTTT. Its translation is CASSLEAGGFGGELFF.

The chain couples TRBV5-1 to TRBJ2-1; 7 bases match TRBD2. The CDR3 totals 13 residues. The V and J ends lost 4 bases and 6 bases, in that order; junction bases with no gene match: 4. Germline values: CDR1 SGHRS, CDR2 YFSETQ. CDR3 sequence reads: CASSSSGGNEQFF. In nucleotides, the CDR3 is TGCGCCAGCAGCAGTTCGGGGGGCAATGAGCAGTTCTTC. The whole variable domain, filled in from reference TRBV5-1 and TRBJ2-1, reads KAGVTQTPRYLIKTRGQQVTLSCSPISGHRSVSWYQQTPGQGLQFLFEYFSETQRNKGNFPGRFSGRQFSNSRSEMNVSTLELGDSALYLCASSSSGGNEQFFGPGTRLTVL.

This chain connects TRBV30 to TRBJ1-4; the D is unclear. V was trimmed by 0 bases and J by 7 bases, leaving 12 bases between them. This CDR3 has 14 residues. From germline, CDR1 is GTSNPN and CDR2 SVGIG (reference sequence). CDR3 sequence reads: CAWSVRGWSEKLFF. The CDR3 bases are TGTGCCTGGAGTGTTCGGGGTTGGAGTGAAAAACTGTTTTTT.